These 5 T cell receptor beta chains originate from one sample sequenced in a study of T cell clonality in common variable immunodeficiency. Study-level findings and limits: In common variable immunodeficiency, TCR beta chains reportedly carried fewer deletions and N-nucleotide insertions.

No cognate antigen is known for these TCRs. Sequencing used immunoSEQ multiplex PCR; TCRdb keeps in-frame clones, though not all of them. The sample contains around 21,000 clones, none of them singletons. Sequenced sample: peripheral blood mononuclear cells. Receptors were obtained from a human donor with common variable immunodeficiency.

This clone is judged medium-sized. The CDR3 is CASTGTGSLSYNEQFF. The covered CDR3 bases are TGTGCCAGCACCGGGACAGGGTCTCTCTCCTACAATGAG. V gene TRBV19 combines with J gene TRBJ2-1, with 9 bases aligning to TRBD1. The CDR3 end is not reached by the read, which stops 3 residues before it; the germline J gene fills it in. The CDR3 totals 16 residues. Germline V gives CDR1 LNHDA, CDR2 SQIVND (reference sequence). V lost 9 bases and J lost 0; bases outside the gene matches: 9.

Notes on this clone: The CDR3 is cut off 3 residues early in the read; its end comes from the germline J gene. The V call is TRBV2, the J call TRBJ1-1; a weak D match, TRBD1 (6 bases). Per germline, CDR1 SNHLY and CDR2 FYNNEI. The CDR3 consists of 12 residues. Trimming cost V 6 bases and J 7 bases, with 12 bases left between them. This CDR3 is CASSVTGFEAFF. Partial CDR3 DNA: TGTGCCAGCAGCGTCACAGGGTTTGAA.

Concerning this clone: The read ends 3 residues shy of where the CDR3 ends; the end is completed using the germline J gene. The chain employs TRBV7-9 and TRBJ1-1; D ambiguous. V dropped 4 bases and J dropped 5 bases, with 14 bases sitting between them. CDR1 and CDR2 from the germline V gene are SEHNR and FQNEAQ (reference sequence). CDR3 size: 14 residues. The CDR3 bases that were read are TGTGCCAGCAGCTCCCTAGCACATAGTACTGAA. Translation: CASSSLAHSTE. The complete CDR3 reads CASSSLAHSTEAFF.

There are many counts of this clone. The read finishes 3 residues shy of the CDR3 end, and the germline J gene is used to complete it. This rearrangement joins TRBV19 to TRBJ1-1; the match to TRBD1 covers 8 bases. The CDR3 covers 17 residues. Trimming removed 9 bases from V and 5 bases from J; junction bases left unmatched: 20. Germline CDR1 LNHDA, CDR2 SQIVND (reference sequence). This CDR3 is CASGGPPEGQGKTEAFF. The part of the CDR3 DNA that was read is TGTGCCAGCGGGGGCCCCCCCGAAGGACAGGGAAAAACTGAA. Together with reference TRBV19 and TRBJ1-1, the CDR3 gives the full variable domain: DGGITQSPKYLFRKEGQNVTLSCEQNLNHDAMYWYRQDPGQGLRLIYYSQIVNDFQKGDIAEGYSVSREKKESFPLTVTSAQKNPTAFYLCASGGPPEGQGKTEAFFGQGTRLTVV.

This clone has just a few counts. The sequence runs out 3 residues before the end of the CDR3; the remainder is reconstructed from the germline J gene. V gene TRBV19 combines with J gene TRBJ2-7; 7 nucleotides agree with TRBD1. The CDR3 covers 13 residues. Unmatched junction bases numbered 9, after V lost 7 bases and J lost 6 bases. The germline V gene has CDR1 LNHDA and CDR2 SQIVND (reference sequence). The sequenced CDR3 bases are TGTGCCAGTAAACCGACAGGGAATCGCGAG. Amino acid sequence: CASKPTGNRE. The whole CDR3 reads CASKPTGNREQYF.